These 24 T cell receptor beta chains came from one sample sequenced in a study of shared clonotypes between healthy human individuals. TCRdb's copy holds only in-frame clones and misses some; the assay was immunoSEQ multiplex PCR. The sample lists some 2,000,000 clones, 85% to 95% occurring once. The sample consisted of naive CD4+ T cells sorted from blood. The subset was: CD45RA+ positively selected. All receptors come from a man aged 18-30 years in good health.

The chain combines TRBV30 with TRBJ2-5; D remains unclear. Germline V gene sequence: CDR1 GTSNPN, CDR2 SVGIG (reference sequence). This CDR3 is built from 15 residues. V lost 4 bases to trimming and J lost 5 bases, with 20 bases between them. The chain's CDR3 is CAWIEVKGLGETQYF. CDR3 nucleotide sequence: TGTGCCTGGATAGAGGTTAAGGGTTTAGGGGAGACCCAGTACTTC.

About this clone: The same CDR3 is also encoded by other DNA sequences in this sample. V is TRBV6-5 and J is TRBJ2-2; D is unresolved. The ends were cut back, 6 bases at V and 5 bases at J, with 7 bases in the middle. This CDR3 has 12 residues. Germline values: CDR1 MNHEY, CDR2 SVGAGI. This CDR3 is CASSRKTGELFF. CDR3 coding DNA: TGTGCCAGCAGCCGAAAAACCGGGGAGCTGTTTTTT.

The chain employs TRBV5-6 and TRBJ1-3; a possible D gene is TRBD1 (5 bases). Germline values: CDR1 SGHDT, CDR2 YYEEEE. The ends were cut back, 4 bases at V and 3 bases at J, with 14 bases in the middle. The CDR3 is 15 amino acids. CDR3 amino acids: CASSPGAQGGNTIYF. The CDR3 bases are TGTGCCAGCAGCCCCGGGGCGCAGGGTGGAAACACCATATATTTT.

The CDR3 coding sequence is TGTGCCAGCAGCATTCAGGGGACGTATCGCTACGAAGAGCAGTACTTC. This encodes CASSIQGTYRYEEQYF. This chain links TRBV11-2 with TRBJ2-7, with D maybe TRBD1 (6 bases). The CDR3 runs to 16 residues. CDR1 and CDR2 (germline): SGHAT, FQNNGV. V lost 5 bases to trimming and J lost 7 bases, with 24 bases between them.

The chain links TRBV5-6 to TRBJ2-5, with D tentatively TRBD2 (6 bases). CDR3 length: 16 amino acids. From germline, CDR1 is SGHDT and CDR2 YYEEEE. V was shortened by 2 bases and J by 2 bases, with 16 bases between the two germline ends. CDR3 coding DNA: TGTGCCAGCAGCTTAGGGCCTGGAGGGAGGCAAGAGACCCAGTACTTC. It yields the protein CASSLGPGGRQETQYF.

This sequence joins TRBV30 and TRBJ2-2; perhaps TRBD1 as D (5 bases). The V gene's germline CDR1 is GTSNPN and CDR2 SVGIG (reference sequence). The V gene lost 2 bases and the J gene lost 0 bases, with 13 bases spanning the gap. The CDR3 consists of 16 residues. CDR3 sequence (DNA): TGTGCCTGGAGTTATCCCCGACAGTCGAACACCGGGGAGCTGTTTTTT. The encoded protein is CAWSYPRQSNTGELFF.

J is TRBJ2-7 and V is TRBV12-1; the D call in the table, TRBD2, was not verified against the DNA. TRBV12-1 is a pseudogene. There are 17 residues in the CDR3. The chain's CDR3 is CASSFEVRGRSSYEQYF. The DNA for the CDR3 is TGTGCCAGCAGCTTTGAGGTCCGCGGGAGGAGCTCCTACGAGCAGTACTTC.

The gene calls are TRBV20-1 and TRBJ1-2; no definite D call. The CDR3 has 11 amino acids. Trimming pared 5 bases from V and 7 bases from J, leaving 11 bases between. Germline loops: CDR1 DFQATT, CDR2 SNEGSKA (reference sequence). The chain's CDR3 is CSAHRPRGYTF. CDR3 nucleotide sequence: TGCAGTGCTCACCGTCCCCGTGGCTACACCTTC.

The chain combines TRBV9 with TRBJ2-1, with 9 bases lining up with TRBD2. The germline gives CDR1 SGDLS, CDR2 YYNGEE. Trimming took 3 bases from V and 8 from J; bases not matched to a gene: 3. The CDR3 loop spans 13 amino acids. The CDR3 DNA follows: TGTGCCAGCAGCGAGGGACTAGCCGATGAGCAGTTCTTC. Its translation is CASSEGLADEQFF.

This chain links TRBV5-1 with TRBJ2-7; either TRBD1 or TRBD2 may fit D (5 bases each). The germline gives CDR1 SGHRS, CDR2 YFSETQ. Between the trimmed V and J ends, which lost 4 bases and 0 bases, there was a span of 17 bases. The CDR3 contains 16 residues. CDR3 coding DNA: TGCGCCAGCAGCGCCCCGGGGACCGAGAGCTCCTACGAGCAGTACTTC. Translated: CASSAPGTESSYEQYF.

For this clone: In the same sample, other DNA sequences code for this CDR3. This sequence joins TRBV10-1 and TRBJ2-1, with TRBD2 as a possible D gene (7 bases). Germline CDR1 WNHNN, CDR2 SYGVQD (reference sequence). The V gene lost 3 bases and the J gene lost 6 bases, with 12 bases spanning the gap. The length of the CDR3 is 14 residues. CDR3 protein: CASSDGGPFNEQFF. In DNA, the CDR3 is TGCGCCAGCAGTGACGGGGGGCCCTTCAATGAGCAGTTCTTC.

The V and J genes are TRBV27 and TRBJ2-7; D unclear. This CDR3 contains 13 residues. With 4 bases removed from V and 5 bases from J, the gap between germline ends came to 12 bases. The V gene's germline CDR1 is MNHEY and CDR2 SMNVEV (reference sequence). CDR3 sequence: CASSSPLFNEQYF. The CDR3 coding sequence is TGTGCCAGCAGTTCTCCTCTCTTTAACGAGCAGTACTTC.

This chain connects TRBV6-6 to TRBJ2-6; D remains unclear. V shed 0 bases and J shed 4 bases, with 7 bases lying between them. The CDR3 loop spans 15 amino acids. Germline V gives CDR1 MNHNY, CDR2 SVGAGI (reference sequence). This CDR3 reads CASSYSMGGANVLTF. The DNA for the CDR3 is TGTGCCAGCAGTTACTCGATGGGCGGGGCCAACGTCCTGACTTTC.

V usage is TRBV6-5 and J usage is TRBJ1-1; D is uncertain. CDR1 MNHEY and CDR2 SVGAGI come from the germline V gene. V lost 4 bases and J lost 4, with 10 bases in between. CDR3 size: 13 residues. As DNA, the CDR3 is TGTGCCAGCAGTTCAGCGACGGGCACTGAAGCTTTCTTT. It codes for CASSSATGTEAFF.

The chain employs TRBV6-1 and TRBJ2-3; D is ambiguous. The germline gives CDR1 MNHNS, CDR2 SASEGT. The CDR3 runs to 16 residues. Trimming cost V 0 bases and J 1 base, with 11 bases left between them. CDR3 in amino acids: CASSEAPGGGTDTQYF. CDR3 nucleotide sequence: TGTGCCAGCAGTGAAGCCCCAGGTGGGGGCACAGATACGCAGTATTTT.

V and J are TRBV11-2 and TRBJ2-7; D remains ambiguous. Germline CDR1 and CDR2: SGHAT and FQNNGV. The CDR3 is 12 residues long. The V end lost 3 bases, the J end lost 6 bases, and 9 bases lay between the germline ends. The CDR3 DNA reads as TGTGCCAGCAGCTTTCGGTTCGGCGAGCAGTACTTC. It specifies CASSFRFGEQYF.

DNA of the CDR3: TGTGCCAGCTCACCAGGGCGGGCTAACTATGGCTACACCTTC. Translated, it gives CASSPGRANYGYTF. The chain employs TRBV18 and TRBJ1-2; D call uncertain. The CDR3 length is 14 residues. The V gene lost 2 bases and the J gene lost 0 bases, with 7 bases spanning the gap. Per the germline V gene, CDR1 is KGHSH and CDR2 is LQKENI.

CDR3 in DNA: TGTGCCAGCAGCTTACCAGGGGCGCCCGGTGGCTACACCTTC. Translated, it gives CASSLPGAPGGYTF. The V and J genes are TRBV28 and TRBJ1-2; a possible D gene is TRBD1 (6 bases). V lost 6 bases and J 7 bases, leaving 18 bases between the germline ends. The CDR3 consists of 14 residues. Germline CDR1 MDHEN, CDR2 SYDVKM.

V gene TRBV5-1 combines with J gene TRBJ2-7, with 9 bases fitting TRBD1. V lost 4 bases, J lost 0 bases, and 8 bases stayed unmatched. In germline, CDR1 is SGHRS, CDR2 YFSETQ. The CDR3 is made up of 16 amino acids. CDR3 protein: CASSPFGDRASYEQYF. CDR3 sequence (DNA): TGCGCCAGCAGCCCCTTTGGGGACAGGGCCTCCTACGAGCAGTACTTC.

The rearrangement joins TRBV15 to TRBJ2-7; TRBD1 aligns across 11 bases. This CDR3 contains 17 residues. V trimming: 0 bases; J trimming: 6 bases; junction bases outside the gene matches: 10. In germline, CDR1 is LNHNV, CDR2 YYDKDF (reference sequence). As DNA, the CDR3 is TGTGCCACCAGCAGAGATTTTTCGGGACAGGGGGTTCTCGAGCAGTACTTC. Translation gives CATSRDFSGQGVLEQYF.

On this clone itself: Other DNA variants within this sample encode the same CDR3. CDR3 sequence (DNA): TGTGCCAGCAGCCTGACTAGCGGGAGCACAGATACGCAGTATTTT. Encoded protein: CASSLTSGSTDTQYF. The rearrangement joins TRBV7-2 to TRBJ2-3; 10 bases match TRBD2. Unmatched junction bases numbered 2, after V lost 5 bases and J lost 0 bases. This CDR3 spans 15 amino acids. Germline CDR1 reads SGHTA; CDR2 reads FQGNSA.

A remark on this clone: At the DNA level, this CDR3 is encoded by other sequences in the same sample as well. The chain joins TRBV28 to TRBJ1-6, with D possibly being TRBD1 (5 bases). The germline gives CDR1 MDHEN, CDR2 SYDVKM. The CDR3 is 14 amino acids. V lost 5 bases, J lost 7 bases, and 12 bases lay in between. CDR3 nucleotides: TGTGCCAGCAGTCCTACAGGCACCAATTCACCCCTCCACTTT. This encodes CASSPTGTNSPLHF.

This chain joins TRBV11-1 and TRBJ2-7; 7 bases match TRBD2. The CDR3 loop spans 13 amino acids. Trimming took 1 base from V and 8 from J; bases not matched to a gene: 5. Germline CDR1 reads SGHAT; CDR2 reads FQDESV (reference sequence). CDR3 region: CASSLGEGWKQYF. For the CDR3, the DNA is TGTGCCAGCAGCTTAGGGGAGGGGTGGAAGCAGTACTTC.

This clone appeared a single time. The chain combines TRBV5-1 with TRBJ2-3, with a weak D call TRBD1 (6 bases). This CDR3 contains 18 residues. Trimming took off 4 bases at V and 4 bases at J, with 25 bases between the two ends. Germline CDR1 SGHRS, CDR2 YFSETQ. The CDR3 bases are TGCGCCAGCAGCCAGCCGGGACATTATCAGTGGGTGGCAGATACGCAGTATTTT. As protein: CASSQPGHYQWVADTQYF.